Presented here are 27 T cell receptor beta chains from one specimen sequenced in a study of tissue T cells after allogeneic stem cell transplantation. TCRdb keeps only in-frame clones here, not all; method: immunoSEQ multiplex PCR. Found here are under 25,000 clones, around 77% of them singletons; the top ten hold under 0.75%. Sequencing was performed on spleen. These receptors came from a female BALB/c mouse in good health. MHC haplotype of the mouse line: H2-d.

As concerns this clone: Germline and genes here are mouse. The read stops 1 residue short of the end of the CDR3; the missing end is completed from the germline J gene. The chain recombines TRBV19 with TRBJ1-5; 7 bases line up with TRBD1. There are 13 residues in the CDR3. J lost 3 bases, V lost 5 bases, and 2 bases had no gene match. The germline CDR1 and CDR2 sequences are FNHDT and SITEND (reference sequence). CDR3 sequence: CASSRGGNQAPLF. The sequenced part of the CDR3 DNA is TGTGCCAGCAGCAGGGGGGGCAACCAGGCTCCGCTT.

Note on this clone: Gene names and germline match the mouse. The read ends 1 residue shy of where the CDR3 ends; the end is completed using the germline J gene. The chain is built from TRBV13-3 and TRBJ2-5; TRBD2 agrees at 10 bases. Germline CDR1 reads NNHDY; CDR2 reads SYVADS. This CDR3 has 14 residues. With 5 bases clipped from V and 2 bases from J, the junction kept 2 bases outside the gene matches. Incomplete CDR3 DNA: TGTGCCAGCAGGGACTGGGGGTCCCAAGACACCCAGTAC. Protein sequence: CASRDWGSQDTQY. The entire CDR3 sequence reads CASRDWGSQDTQYF.

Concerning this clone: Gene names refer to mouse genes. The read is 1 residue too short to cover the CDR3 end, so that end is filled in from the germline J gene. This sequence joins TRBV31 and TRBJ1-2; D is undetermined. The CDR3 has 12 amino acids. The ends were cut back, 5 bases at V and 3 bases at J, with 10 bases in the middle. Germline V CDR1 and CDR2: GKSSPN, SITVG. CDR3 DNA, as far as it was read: TGTGCCTGGGCCTCGGGCGACTCCGACTACACC. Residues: CAWASGDSDYT. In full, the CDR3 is CAWASGDSDYTF.

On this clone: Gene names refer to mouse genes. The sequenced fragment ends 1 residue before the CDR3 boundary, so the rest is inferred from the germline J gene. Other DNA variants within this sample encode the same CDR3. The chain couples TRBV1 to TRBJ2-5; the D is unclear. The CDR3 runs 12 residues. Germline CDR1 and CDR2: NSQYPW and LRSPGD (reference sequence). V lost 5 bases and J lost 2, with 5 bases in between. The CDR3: CTCSLIQDTQYF. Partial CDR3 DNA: TGCACCTGCAGTCTGATCCAAGACACCCAGTAC. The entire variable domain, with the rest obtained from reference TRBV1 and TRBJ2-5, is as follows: VTLLEQNPRWRLVPRGQAVNLRCILKNSQYPWMSWYQQDLQKQLQWLFTLRSPGDKEVKSLPGADYLATRVTDTELRLQVANMSQGRTLYCTCSLIQDTQYFGPGTRLLVL.

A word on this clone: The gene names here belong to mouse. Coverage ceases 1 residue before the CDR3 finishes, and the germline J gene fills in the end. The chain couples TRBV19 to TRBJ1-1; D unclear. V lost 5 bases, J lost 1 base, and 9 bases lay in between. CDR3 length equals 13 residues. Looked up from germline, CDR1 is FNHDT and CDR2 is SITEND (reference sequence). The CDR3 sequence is CASSLDKNTEVFF. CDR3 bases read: TGTGCCAGCAGCCTCGACAAAAACACAGAAGTCTTC.

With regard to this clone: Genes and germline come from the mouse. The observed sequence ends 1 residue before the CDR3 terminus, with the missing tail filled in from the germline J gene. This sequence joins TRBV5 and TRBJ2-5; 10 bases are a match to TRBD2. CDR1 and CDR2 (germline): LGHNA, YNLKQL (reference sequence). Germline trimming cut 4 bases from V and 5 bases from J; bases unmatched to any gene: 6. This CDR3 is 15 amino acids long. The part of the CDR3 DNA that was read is TGTGCCAGCAGCCCCAGACTGGGGGGAAGAGACACCCAGTAC. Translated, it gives CASSPRLGGRDTQY. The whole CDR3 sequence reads CASSPRLGGRDTQYF.

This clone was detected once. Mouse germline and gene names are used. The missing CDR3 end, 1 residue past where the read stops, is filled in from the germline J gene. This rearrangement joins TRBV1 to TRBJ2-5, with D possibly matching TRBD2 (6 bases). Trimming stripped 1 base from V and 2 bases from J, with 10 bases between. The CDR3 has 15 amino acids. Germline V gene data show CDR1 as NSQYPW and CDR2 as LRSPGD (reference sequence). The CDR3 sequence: CTCSAGWGSQDTQYF. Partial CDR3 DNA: TGCACCTGCAGTGCAGGTTGGGGGTCCCAAGACACCCAGTAC. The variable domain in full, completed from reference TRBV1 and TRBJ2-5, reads VTLLEQNPRWRLVPRGQAVNLRCILKNSQYPWMSWYQQDLQKQLQWLFTLRSPGDKEVKSLPGADYLATRVTDTELRLQVANMSQGRTLYCTCSAGWGSQDTQYFGPGTRLLVL.

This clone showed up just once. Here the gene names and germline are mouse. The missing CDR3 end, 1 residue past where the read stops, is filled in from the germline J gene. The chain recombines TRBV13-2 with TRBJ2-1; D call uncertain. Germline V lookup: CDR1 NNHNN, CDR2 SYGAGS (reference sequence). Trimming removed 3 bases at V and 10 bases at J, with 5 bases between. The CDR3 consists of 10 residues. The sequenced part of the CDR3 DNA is TGTGCCAGCGGTGGGCAAGAGCAGTTC. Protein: CASGGQEQF. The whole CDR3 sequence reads CASGGQEQFF.

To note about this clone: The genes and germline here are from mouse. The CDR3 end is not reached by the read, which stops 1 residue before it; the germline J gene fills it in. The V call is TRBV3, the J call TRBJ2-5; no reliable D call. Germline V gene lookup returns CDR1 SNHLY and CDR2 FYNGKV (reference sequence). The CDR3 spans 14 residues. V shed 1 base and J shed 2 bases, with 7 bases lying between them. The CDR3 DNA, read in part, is TGTGCCAGCAGCTTAGAAGCGGGCCAAGACACCCAGTAC. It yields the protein CASSLEAGQDTQY. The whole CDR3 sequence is CASSLEAGQDTQYF.

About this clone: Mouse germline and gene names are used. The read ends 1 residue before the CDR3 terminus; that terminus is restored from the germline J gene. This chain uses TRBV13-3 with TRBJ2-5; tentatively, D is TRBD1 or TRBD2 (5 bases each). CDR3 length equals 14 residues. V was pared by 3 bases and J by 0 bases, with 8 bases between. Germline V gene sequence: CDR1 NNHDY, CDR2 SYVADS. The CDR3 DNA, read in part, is TGTGCCAGCAGTGGGGGCTCTAACCAAGACACCCAGTAC. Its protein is CASSGGSNQDTQY. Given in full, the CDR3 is CASSGGSNQDTQYF.

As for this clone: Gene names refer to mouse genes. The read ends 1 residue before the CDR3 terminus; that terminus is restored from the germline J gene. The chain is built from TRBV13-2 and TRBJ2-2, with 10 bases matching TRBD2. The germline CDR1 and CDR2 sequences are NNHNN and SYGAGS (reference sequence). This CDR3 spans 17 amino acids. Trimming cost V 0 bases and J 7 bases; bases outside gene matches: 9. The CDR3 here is CASGDALAGGALGQLYF. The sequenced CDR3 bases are TGTGCCAGCGGTGATGCATTAGCTGGGGGGGCGCTCGGGCAGCTCTAC.

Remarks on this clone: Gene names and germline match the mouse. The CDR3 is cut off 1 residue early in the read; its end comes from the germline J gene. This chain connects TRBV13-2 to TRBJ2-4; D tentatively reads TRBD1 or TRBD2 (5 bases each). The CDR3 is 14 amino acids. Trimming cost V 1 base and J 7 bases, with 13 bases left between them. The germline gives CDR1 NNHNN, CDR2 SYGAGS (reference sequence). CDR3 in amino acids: CASGDMGLRDTLYF. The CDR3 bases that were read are TGTGCCAGCGGTGATATGGGGCTAAGGGACACCTTGTAC.

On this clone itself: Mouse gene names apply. CDR3 region: CASSPGTKNTLYF. CDR3 bases read: TGTGCCAGCAGTCCCGGGACAAAAAACACCTTGTAC. The chain has TRBV24 and TRBJ2-4; tentative D call: TRBD1 (6 bases). The read ends 1 residue early relative to the CDR3; the germline J gene fills the gap. Germline assignment: CDR1 KGHTA and CDR2 FRNEEI. The ends were cut back, 4 bases at V and 4 bases at J, with 9 bases in the middle. The CDR3 length is 13 residues.

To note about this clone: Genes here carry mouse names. The part of the CDR3 DNA that was read is TGTGCCTGGAGGACAGGGACAAACACAGAAGTCTTC. Translating gives CAWRTGTNTEVF. The full CDR3 reads CAWRTGTNTEVFF. The chain combines TRBV31 with TRBJ1-1, with 7 bases fitting TRBD1. The read comes to an end 1 residue before the CDR3 does, leaving the germline J gene to fill in the end. The CDR3 is made up of 13 amino acids. V lost 3 bases and J lost 0; bases outside the gene matches: 1. CDR1 and CDR2 from the germline V gene are GKSSPN and SITVG.

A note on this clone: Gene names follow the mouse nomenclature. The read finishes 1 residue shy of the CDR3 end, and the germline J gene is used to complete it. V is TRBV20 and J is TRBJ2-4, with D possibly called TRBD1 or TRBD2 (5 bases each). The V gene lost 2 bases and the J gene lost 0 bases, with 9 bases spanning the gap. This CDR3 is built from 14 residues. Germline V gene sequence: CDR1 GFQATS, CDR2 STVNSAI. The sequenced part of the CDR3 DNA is TGTGGTGCTAGGAACGGGGCTAGTCAAAACACCTTGTAC. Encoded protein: CGARNGASQNTLY. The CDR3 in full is CGARNGASQNTLYF.

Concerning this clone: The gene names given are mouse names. CDR3 region: CASSPGKNYAEQFF. The part of the CDR3 DNA that was read is TGTGCCAGCAGCCCCGGGAAAAACTATGCTGAGCAGTTC. The chain couples TRBV13-1 to TRBJ2-1; D ambiguous. Coverage ceases 1 residue before the CDR3 finishes, and the germline J gene fills in the end. The CDR3 consists of 14 residues. The V gene lost 5 bases and the J gene lost 1 base, with 10 bases spanning the gap. Germline V gene lookup returns CDR1 NSHNY and CDR2 SYGAGN.

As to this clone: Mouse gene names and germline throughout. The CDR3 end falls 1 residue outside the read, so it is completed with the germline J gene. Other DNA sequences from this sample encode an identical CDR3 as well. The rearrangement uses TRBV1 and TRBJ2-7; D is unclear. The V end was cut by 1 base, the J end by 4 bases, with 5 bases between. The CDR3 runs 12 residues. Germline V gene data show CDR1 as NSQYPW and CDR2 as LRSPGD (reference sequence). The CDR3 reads CTCSAGQYEQYF. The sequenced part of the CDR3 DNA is TGCACCTGCAGTGCAGGACAATATGAACAGTAC.

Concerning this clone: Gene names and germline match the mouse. The CDR3 DNA, read in part, is TGTGCCAGCAGCCAAAGACAGGTTAACTATGCTGAGCAGTTC. This codes for CASSQRQVNYAEQF. The entire CDR3 reads CASSQRQVNYAEQFF. V gene TRBV5 combines with J gene TRBJ2-1; D may be TRBD1 (6 bases). The CDR3 end falls 1 residue outside the read, so it is completed with the germline J gene. Germline lookup yields CDR1 LGHNA and CDR2 YNLKQL (reference sequence). The V and J ends lost 2 bases and 0 bases respectively, with 8 bases between them. This CDR3 comprises 15 residues.

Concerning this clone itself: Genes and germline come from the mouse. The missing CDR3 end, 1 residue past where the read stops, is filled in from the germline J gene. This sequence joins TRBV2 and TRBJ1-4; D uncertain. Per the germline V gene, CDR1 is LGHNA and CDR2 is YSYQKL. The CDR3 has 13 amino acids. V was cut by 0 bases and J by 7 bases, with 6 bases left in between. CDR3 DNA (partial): TGTGCCAGCAGCCAAGAGAAGGGCGAAAGATTATTT. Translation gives CASSQEKGERLF. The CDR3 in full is CASSQEKGERLFF.

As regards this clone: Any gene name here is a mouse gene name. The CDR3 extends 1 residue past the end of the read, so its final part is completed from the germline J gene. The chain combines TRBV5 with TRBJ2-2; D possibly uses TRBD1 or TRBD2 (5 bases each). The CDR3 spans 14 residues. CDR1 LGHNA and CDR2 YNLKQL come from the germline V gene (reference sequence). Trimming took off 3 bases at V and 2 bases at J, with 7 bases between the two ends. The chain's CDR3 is CASSQGPNTGQLYF. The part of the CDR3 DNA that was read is TGTGCCAGCAGCCAGGGGCCGAACACCGGGCAGCTCTAC.

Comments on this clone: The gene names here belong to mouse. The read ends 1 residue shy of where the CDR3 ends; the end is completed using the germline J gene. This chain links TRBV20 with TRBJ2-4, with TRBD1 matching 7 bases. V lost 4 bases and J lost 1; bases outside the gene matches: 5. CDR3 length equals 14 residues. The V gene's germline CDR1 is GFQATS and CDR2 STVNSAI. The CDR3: CGAKTGKGQNTLYF. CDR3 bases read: TGTGGTGCTAAGACAGGGAAGGGTCAAAACACCTTGTAC.

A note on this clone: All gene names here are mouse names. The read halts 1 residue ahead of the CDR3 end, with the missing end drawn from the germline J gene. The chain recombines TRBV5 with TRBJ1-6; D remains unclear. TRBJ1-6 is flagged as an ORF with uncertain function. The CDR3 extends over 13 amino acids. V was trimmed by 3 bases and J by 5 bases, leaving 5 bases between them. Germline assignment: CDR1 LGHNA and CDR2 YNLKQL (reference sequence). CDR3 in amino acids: CASSQADNSPLYF. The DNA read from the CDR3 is TGTGCCAGCAGCCAGGCAGATAATTCGCCCCTCTAC.

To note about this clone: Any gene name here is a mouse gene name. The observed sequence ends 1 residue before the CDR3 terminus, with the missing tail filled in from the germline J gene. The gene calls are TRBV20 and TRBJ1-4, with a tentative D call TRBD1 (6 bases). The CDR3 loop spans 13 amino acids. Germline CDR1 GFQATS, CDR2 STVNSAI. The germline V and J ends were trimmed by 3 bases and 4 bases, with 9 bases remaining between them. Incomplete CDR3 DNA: TGTGGTGCTAGAAGGGGGATCAACGAAAGATTATTT. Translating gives CGARRGINERLF. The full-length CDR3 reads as CGARRGINERLFF.

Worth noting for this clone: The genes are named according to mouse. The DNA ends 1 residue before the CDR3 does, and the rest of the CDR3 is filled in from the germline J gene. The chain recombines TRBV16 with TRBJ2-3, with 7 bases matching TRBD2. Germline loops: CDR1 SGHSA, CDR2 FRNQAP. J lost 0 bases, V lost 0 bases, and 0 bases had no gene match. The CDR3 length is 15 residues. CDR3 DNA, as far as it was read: TGTGCAAGCAGCTTAGACTGGGGGAGTGCAGAAACGCTGTAT. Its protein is CASSLDWGSAETLY. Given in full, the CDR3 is CASSLDWGSAETLYF. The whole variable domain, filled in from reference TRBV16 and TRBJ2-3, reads NAGVIQTPRHKVTGKGQEATLWCEPISGHSAVFWYRQTIVQGLEFLTYFRNQAPIDDSGMPKERFSAQMPNQSHSTLKIQSTQPQDSAVYLCASSLDWGSAETLYFGSGTRLTVL.

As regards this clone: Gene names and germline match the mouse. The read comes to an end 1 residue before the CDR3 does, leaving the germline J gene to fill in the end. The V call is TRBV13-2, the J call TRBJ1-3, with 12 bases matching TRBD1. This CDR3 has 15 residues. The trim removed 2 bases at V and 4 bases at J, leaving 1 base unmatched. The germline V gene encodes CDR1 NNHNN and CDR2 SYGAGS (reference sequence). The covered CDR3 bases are TGTGCCAGCGGTGAGGGACAGGGGGCAGGAAATACGCTCTAT. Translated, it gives CASGEGQGAGNTLY. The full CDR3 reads CASGEGQGAGNTLYF.

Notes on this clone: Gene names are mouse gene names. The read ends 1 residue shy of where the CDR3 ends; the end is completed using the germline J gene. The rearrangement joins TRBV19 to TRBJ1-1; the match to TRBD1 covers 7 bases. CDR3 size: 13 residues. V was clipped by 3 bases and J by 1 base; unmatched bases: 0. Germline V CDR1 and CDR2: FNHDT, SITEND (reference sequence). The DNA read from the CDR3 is TGTGCCAGCAGTAGACAGGGAAACACAGAAGTCTTC. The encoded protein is CASSRQGNTEVF. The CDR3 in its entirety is CASSRQGNTEVFF.

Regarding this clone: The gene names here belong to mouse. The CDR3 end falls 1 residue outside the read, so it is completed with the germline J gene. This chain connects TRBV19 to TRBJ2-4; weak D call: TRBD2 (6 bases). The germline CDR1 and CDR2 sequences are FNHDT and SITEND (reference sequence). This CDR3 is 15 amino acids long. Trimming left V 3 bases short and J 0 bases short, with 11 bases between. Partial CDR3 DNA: TGTGCCAGCAGTACGTGGGGGTCTAGTCAAAACACCTTGTAC. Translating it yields CASSTWGSSQNTLY. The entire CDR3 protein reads CASSTWGSSQNTLYF.